These T cell receptor beta chains were read from a single sample in a study of response to subunit inactivated influenza vaccine. TCRdb re-called the RT-PCR reads with MiXCR, one entry per CDR3 protein. Of about 570,000 distinct CDR3 sequences listed, about 11% were seen once; the top ten hold 9.5% to 11%. The sample was also reused in another study, on T cells expressing NK-cell markers.

The specimen was PBMCs from blood, collected on the day of vaccination. The source is a man aged 45-60 years who received an inactivated influenza vaccine. CDR3s include the opening cysteine and the closing phenylalanine or tryptophan. Fields, in order: clone size, V gene, J gene, D gene, CDR3 DNA, CDR3 protein. D genes are given only for firm matches. A row's size may be missing; if present it is once, few, many or a size class.

>.|TRBV4-2|TRBJ2-7|TRBD2
TGTGCCAGCAGCCGCCAGGGACTAGCGGGACCCTACGAGCAGTACTTC
CASSRQGLAGPYEQYF
>few|TRBV27|TRBJ1-1|.
TGTGCCAGCAGTAAGCGACGGGGCACTGAAGCTTTCTTT
CASSKRRGTEAFF
>.|TRBV7-8|TRBJ2-3|TRBD1
TGTGCCAGCAGCTTATGGGGATCGGGACAGGGTGGGGATACGCAGTATTTT
CASSLWGSGQGGDTQYF
>.|TRBV2|TRBJ2-6|.
TGTGCCAGCCAAAAGGCTGCTGGGGCCAACGTCCTGACTTTC
CASQKAAGANVLTF
>.|TRBV7-9|TRBJ2-7|.
TGTGCCAGCAGCTTAGCCGACGCGGGGCCCTACGAGCAGTACTTC
CASSLADAGPYEQYF
>many|TRBV2|TRBJ2-5|.
TGTGCCAGCAGTGAAGCGCTGGGGAGAGAGACCCAGTACTTC
CASSEALGRETQYF
>few|TRBV11-2|TRBJ2-1|TRBD2
TGTGCCAGCAGAGGACTAGCGGGGGGAACCTACAATGAGCAGTTCTTC
CASRGLAGGTYNEQFF
>few|TRBV28|TRBJ2-7|.
TGTGCCAGCAGTGTCGGGAGTGACGGAGGGCAGTACTTC
CASSVGSDGGQYF
>many|TRBV7-8|TRBJ2-1|.
TGTGCCAGCAGCTTAGCCGGGGCTCCCTACAATGAGCAGTTCTTC
CASSLAGAPYNEQFF
>.|TRBV7-8|TRBJ1-4|.
TGTGCCAGCAGCTTAGGTTTGGCAACAACTAATGAAAAACTGTTTTTT
CASSLGLATTNEKLFF
>few|TRBV12-3/TRBV12-4|TRBJ1-6|TRBD1
TGTGCCAGCAGTTCGCGGGACAGGGTATCACCCCTCCACTTT
CASSSRDRVSPLHF
>many|TRBV7-2|TRBJ2-7|TRBD1
TGTGCCAGCAGCTTAGCGGGACAGGGGGGTCTTGAGCAGTACTTC
CASSLAGQGGLEQYF
>few|TRBV20-1|TRBJ2-3|TRBD1
TGCAGTGCTGTTAGAAACCGGGACAGGGGGCGAGATACGCAGTATTTT
CSAVRNRDRGRDTQYF
>few|TRBV6-1|TRBJ2-7|TRBD2
TGTGCCAGCAGACCCCCGACTAGCGGGAACTCCTACGAGCAGTACTTC
CASRPPTSGNSYEQYF
>few|TRBV9|TRBJ2-1|TRBD1
TGTGCCAGCAGCACCAGGGGGAACAATGAGCAGTTCTTC
CASSTRGNNEQFF
>.|TRBV20-1|TRBJ2-2|.
TGCAGTGTTGGACGGGAGATGAGCGGGGAGCTGTTTTTT
CSVGREMSGELFF
>.|TRBV5-5|TRBJ1-2|TRBD1
TGTGCCAGCAGCTTGGGGACAGGACCTGGAGGGGGCTACACCTTC
CASSLGTGPGGGYTF
>.|TRBV12-3/TRBV12-4|TRBJ2-7|.
TGTGCCAGCGCCGGCTCCTACGAGCAGTACTTC
CASAGSYEQYF
>few|TRBV28|TRBJ2-1|.
TGTGCCAGCAGTTTAACAGGGCCCAGCTCCTACAATGAGCAGTTCTTC
CASSLTGPSSYNEQFF
>.|TRBV3-1|TRBJ2-5|.
TGTGCCAGCAGCCAAGATTGGGACAATTGGGGTGGGACCCAAGAGACCCAGTACTTC
CASSQDWDNWGGTQETQYF
>few|TRBV28|TRBJ1-2|.
TGTGCCAGCAGTTTATCGCGCCTCCCTAGGGATGGCTACACCTTC
CASSLSRLPRDGYTF
>.|TRBV29-1|TRBJ2-1|.
TGCAGCGCTCTGGAGGGAGAGCAGTTCTTC
CSALEGEQFF